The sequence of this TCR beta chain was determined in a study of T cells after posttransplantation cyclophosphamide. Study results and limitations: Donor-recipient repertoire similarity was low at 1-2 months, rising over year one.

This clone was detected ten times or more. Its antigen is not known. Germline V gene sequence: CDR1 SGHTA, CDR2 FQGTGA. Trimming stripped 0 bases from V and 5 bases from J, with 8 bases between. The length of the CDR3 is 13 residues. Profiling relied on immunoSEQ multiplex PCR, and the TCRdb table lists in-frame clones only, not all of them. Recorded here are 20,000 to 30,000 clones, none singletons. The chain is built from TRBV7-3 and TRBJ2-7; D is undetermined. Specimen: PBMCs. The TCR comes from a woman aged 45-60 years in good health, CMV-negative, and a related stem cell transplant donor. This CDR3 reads CASSLTYSHEQYF. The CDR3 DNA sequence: TGTGCCAGCAGCTTAACGTACAGCCACGAGCAGTACTTC.